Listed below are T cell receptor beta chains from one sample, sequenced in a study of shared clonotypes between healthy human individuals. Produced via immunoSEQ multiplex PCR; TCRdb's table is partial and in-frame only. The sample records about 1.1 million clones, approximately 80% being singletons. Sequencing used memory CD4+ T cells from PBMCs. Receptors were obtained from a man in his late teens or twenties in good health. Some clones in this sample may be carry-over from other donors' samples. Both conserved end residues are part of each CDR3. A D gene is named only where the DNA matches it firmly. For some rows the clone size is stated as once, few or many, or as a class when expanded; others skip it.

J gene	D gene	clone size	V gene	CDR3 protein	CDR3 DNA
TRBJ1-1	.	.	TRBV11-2	CASSFLGTQNTEAFF	TGTGCCAGCAGCTTTTTGGGAACCCAGAACACTGAAGCTTTCTTT
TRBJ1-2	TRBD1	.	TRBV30	CAWRGTGIGYTF	TGTGCCTGGAGGGGGACAGGGATTGGCTACACCTTC
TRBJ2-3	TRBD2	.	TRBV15	CATSRAKRDTDTQYF	TGTGCCACCAGCAGAGCCAAGCGGGACACAGATACGCAGTATTTT
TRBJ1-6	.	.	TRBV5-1	CASSLETGSPLHF	TGCGCCAGCAGCTTAGAGACAGGCTCACCCCTCCACTTT
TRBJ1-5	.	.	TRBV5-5	CASSLGAGAGGQPQHF	TGTGCCAGCAGCTTGGGGGCCGGGGCCGGCGGTCAGCCCCAGCATTTT
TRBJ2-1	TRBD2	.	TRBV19	CASSIGLAGYPLSSYNEQFF	TGTGCCAGTAGTATTGGCCTAGCGGGATATCCCTTAAGCTCCTACAATGAGCAGTTCTTC
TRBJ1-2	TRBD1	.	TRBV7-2	CASSLGQGALGYTF	TGTGCCAGCAGCTTAGGTCAGGGGGCGCTTGGCTACACCTTC
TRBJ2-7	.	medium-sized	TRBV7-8	CASSLGPGSPYEQYF	TGTGCCAGCAGCTTAGGTCCCGGCAGCCCCTACGAGCAGTACTTC
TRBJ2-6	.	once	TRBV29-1	CSVDGGANVLTF	TGCAGCGTTGACGGCGGGGCCAACGTCCTGACTTTC
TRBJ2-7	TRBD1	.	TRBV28	CASRSGTGGGRFGEQYF	TGTGCCAGCAGATCCGGGACAGGGGGCGGAAGGTTTGGCGAGCAGTACTTC
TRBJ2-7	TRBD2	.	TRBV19	CASSGRRGDEQYF	TGTGCCAGTAGTGGTAGGCGGGGGGACGAGCAGTACTTC
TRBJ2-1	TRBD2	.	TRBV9	CASSVALSGSGDEQFF	TGTGCCAGCAGCGTAGCTCTGAGCGGGAGTGGGGATGAGCAGTTCTTC
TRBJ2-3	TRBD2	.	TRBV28	CASSLRWTGGPDTQYF	TGTGCCAGCAGTTTAAGGTGGACGGGAGGGCCGGATACGCAGTATTTT
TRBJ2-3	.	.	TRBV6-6	CASSLRDSGDTQYF	TGTGCCAGCAGCCTCCGGGACTCAGGAGATACGCAGTATTTT
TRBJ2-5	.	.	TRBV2	CASSESAGPRAQYF	TGTGCCAGCAGTGAATCCGCGGGCCCGAGGGCCCAGTACTTC
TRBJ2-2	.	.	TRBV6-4	CANSGTENTGELFF	TGTGCCAATAGCGGCACGGAGAACACCGGGGAGCTGTTTTTT
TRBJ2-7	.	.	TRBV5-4	CASSQLTTRAPPQF	TGTGCCAGCAGCCAGTTGACGACCAGGGCACCACCTCAGTTC
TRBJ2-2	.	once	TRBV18	CASSPGGDTGELFF	TGTGCCAGCTCACCAGGAGGCGACACCGGGGAGCTGTTTTTT
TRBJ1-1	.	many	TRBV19	CASSIVGRTEAFF	TGTGCCAGTAGTATAGTCGGCAGGACTGAAGCTTTCTTT
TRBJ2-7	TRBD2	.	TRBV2	CASSGRGLADRRALYEQYF	TGTGCCAGCAGTGGACGGGGACTAGCGGACCGCAGGGCCTTATACGAGCAGTACTTC
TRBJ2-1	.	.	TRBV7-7	CASSPTWSSYNEQFF	TGTGCCAGCAGCCCCACGTGGAGCTCCTACAATGAGCAGTTCTTC
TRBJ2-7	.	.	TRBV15	CATSRVGRVKQYF	TGTGCCACCAGCAGAGTTGGCAGGGTAAAGCAGTACTTC
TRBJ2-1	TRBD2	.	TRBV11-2	CASSGWGDYTMEQFF	TGTGCCAGCAGCGGGTGGGGGGACTATACAATGGAGCAGTTCTTC
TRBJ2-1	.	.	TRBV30	CAWSVRGAPYNEQFF	TGTGCCTGGAGTGTACGAGGGGCCCCATACAATGAGCAGTTCTTC
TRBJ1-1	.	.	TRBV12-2	CALQLDRVQAFF	TGTGCATTACAGTTGGACAGGGTCCAAGCTTTCTTT
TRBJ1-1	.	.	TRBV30	CAWILYTEAFF	TGTGCCTGGATATTATACACTGAAGCTTTCTTT
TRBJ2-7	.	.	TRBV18	CASSLESIYEQYF	TGTGCCAGCTCACTAGAGAGCATTTACGAGCAGTACTTC
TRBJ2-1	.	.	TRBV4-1	CASSQEGFGAYNEQFF	TGCGCCAGCAGCCAAGAAGGCTTTGGGGCTTACAATGAGCAGTTCTTC
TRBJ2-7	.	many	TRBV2	CASSLLVRTYEQYF	TGTGCCAGCAGCCTACTAGTGCGCACCTACGAGCAGTACTTC
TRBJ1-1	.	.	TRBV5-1	CASSLEGGRTEAFF	TGCGCCAGCAGCTTGGAGGGGGGCCGCACTGAAGCTTTCTTT
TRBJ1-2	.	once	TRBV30	CAWSAGRWAGYTF	TGTGCCTGGAGTGCGGGCCGATGGGCTGGCTACACCTTC
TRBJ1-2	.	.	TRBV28	CASSSGDLNYGYTF	TGTGCCAGCAGTTCGGGGGACCTTAACTATGGCTACACCTTC
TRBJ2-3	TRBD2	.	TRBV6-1	CASGTSRSTTDTQYF	TGTGCCAGCGGGACTAGCCGTTCCACCACAGATACGCAGTATTTT
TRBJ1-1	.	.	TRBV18	CASSPDWGGEAFF	TGTGCCAGCTCACCCGATTGGGGTGGAGAAGCTTTCTTT
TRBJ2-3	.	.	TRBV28	CASSRGPSETDTQYF	TGTGCCAGCAGTAGGGGGCCTAGCGAGACAGATACGCAGTATTTT
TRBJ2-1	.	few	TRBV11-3	CASSQFSSDYNEQFF	TGTGCCAGCAGCCAGTTCAGTAGCGACTACAATGAGCAGTTCTTC
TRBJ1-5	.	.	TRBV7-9	CASSRDTKPQHF	TGTGCCAGCAGCCGGGACACCAAACCCCAGCATTTT
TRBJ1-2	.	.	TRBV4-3	CASSQMAGPINYGYTF	TGCGCCAGCAGCCAAATGGCAGGGCCCATTAACTATGGCTACACCTTC
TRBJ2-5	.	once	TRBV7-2	CASSEEETQYF	TGTGCCAGCAGTGAAGAAGAGACCCAGTACTTC
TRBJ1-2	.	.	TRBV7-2	CASSLGGFTGYTF	TGTGCCAGCAGCCTCGGGGGGTTCACCGGCTACACCTTC
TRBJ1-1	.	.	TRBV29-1	CSASYYRNTEAFF	TGCAGCGCCTCCTATTACAGGAACACTGAAGCTTTCTTT
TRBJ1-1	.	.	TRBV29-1	CSVVDTANTEAFF	TGCAGCGTTGTTGATACAGCGAACACTGAAGCTTTCTTT
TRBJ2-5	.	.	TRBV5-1	CASSLAGPTLGETQYF	TGCGCCAGCAGCTTGGCCGGGCCAACCCTGGGGGAGACCCAGTACTTC
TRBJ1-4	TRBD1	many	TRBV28	CASSFGQGGEKLFF	TGTGCCAGCAGTTTCGGGCAGGGGGGTGAAAAACTGTTTTTT
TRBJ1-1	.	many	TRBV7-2	CASSLSDGGEAFF	TGTGCCAGCAGCCTATCCGACGGTGGGGAAGCTTTCTTT
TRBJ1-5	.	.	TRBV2	CASKARSIHSNQPQHF	TGTGCCAGCAAGGCCCGTTCTATTCATAGCAATCAGCCCCAGCATTTT
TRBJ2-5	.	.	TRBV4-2	CASSQDHERGRETQYF	TGTGCCAGCAGCCAAGATCACGAGAGAGGGAGAGAGACCCAGTACTTC
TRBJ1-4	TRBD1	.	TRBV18	CASSPGTDPLSSPFF	TGTGCCAGCTCACCAGGGACAGATCCTCTTTCCTCTCCGTTTTTT
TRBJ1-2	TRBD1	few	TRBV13	CASSLLVGQGDYGYTF	TGTGCCAGCAGCTTACTCGTAGGACAGGGGGACTATGGCTACACCTTC
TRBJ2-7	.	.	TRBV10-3	CAAQGYDEQYF	TGTGCCGCCCAGGGGTATGACGAGCAGTACTTC
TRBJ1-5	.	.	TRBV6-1	CASSAAQGGQPQHF	TGTGCCAGCAGCGCAGCACAGGGAGGGCAGCCCCAGCATTTT
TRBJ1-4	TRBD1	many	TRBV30	CAWSDDRGGEKLFF	TGTGCCTGGAGCGATGACAGGGGGGGCGAAAAACTGTTTTTT
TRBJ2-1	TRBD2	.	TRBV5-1	CASSQSTSSGGTNEQFF	TGCGCCAGCAGCCAGAGTACTTCTAGCGGGGGTACCAATGAGCAGTTCTTC
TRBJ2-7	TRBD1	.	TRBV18	CASSGQGNEQYF	TGTGCCAGCTCGGGACAGGGTAACGAGCAGTACTTC
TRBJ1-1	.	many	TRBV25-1	CASSEWGGVTEAFF	TGTGCCAGCAGTGAATGGGGAGGGGTCACTGAAGCTTTCTTT
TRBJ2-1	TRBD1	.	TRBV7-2	CASSPSGGQRGEQFF	TGTGCCAGCAGCCCATCTGGGGGACAGAGAGGTGAGCAGTTCTTC
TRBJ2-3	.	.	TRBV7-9	CASTVRQIPTDTQYF	TGTGCCAGCACCGTTAGACAGATTCCCACAGATACGCAGTATTTT
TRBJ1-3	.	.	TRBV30	CVWKLSSGNTIYF	TGTGTCTGGAAGTTAAGCTCTGGAAACACCATATATTTT
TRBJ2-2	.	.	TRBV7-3	CASSLGRESITGELFF	TGTGCCAGCAGCTTAGGACGGGAGTCAATCACCGGGGAGCTGTTTTTT
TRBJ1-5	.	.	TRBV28	CASSLRTSSSNQPQHF	TGTGCCAGCAGTTTGCGGACAAGTTCGAGCAATCAGCCCCAGCATTTT